This T cell receptor (beta chain) was recovered during a study of vaccination effects on CD4 cells after COVID-19. CD4+ T cells specific for antigen were expanded with viral peptide pools by the ViraFEST assay before sequencing. Following culture for about ten days, CD4+ T cells were isolated. The CDR3 totals 12 residues. V was shortened by 6 bases and J by 9 bases, with 12 bases between the two germline ends. This clone was detected once. Its specificity is unknown. Generated by immunoSEQ multiplex PCR, the TCRdb table keeps only in-frame clones and is missing some. The table has roughly 23,000 clones, about three quarters seen once.

The chain joins TRBV12-3 or TRBV12-4 to TRBJ2-1, with unresolved D. This receptor was identified in a human donor who received a COVID-19 vaccine. The sequencing used CD4+ T cells from PBMCs cultured with HCoV-229E spike peptides, collected before COVID-19 vaccination. CDR3 coding DNA: TGTGCCAGCAGGCGACCCGTCAGTGAGCAGTTCTTC. Translation: CASRRPVSEQFF.